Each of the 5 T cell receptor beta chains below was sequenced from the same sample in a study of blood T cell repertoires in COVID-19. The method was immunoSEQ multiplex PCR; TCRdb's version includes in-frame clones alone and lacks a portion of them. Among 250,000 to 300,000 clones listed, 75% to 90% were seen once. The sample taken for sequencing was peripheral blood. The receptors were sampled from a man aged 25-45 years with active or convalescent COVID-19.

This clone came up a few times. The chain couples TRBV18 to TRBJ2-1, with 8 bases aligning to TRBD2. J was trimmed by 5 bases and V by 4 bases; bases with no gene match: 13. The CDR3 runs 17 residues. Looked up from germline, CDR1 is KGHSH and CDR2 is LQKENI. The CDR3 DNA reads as TGTGCCAGCTCACGTTATCTCAGCGGGGGAAATAACAATGAGCAGTTCTTC. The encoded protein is CASSRYLSGGNNNEQFF. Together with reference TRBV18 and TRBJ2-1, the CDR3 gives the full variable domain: NAGVMQNPRHLVRRRGQEARLRCSPMKGHSHVYWYRQLPEEGLKFMVYLQKENIIDESGMPKERFSAEFPKEGPSILRIQQVVRGDSAAYFCASSRYLSGGNNNEQFFGPGTRLTVL.

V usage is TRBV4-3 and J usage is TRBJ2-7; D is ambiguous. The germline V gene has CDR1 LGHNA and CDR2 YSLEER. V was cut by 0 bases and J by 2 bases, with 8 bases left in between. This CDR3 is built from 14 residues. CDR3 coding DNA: TGCGCCAGCAGCCAAGACATATTAGCCTACGAGCAGTACTTC. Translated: CASSQDILAYEQYF.

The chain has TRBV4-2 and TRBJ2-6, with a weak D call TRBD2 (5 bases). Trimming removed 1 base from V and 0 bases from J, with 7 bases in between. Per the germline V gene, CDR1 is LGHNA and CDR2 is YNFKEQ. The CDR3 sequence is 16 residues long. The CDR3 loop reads CASSQVGGSGANVLTF. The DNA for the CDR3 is TGTGCCAGCAGCCAAGTTGGAGGCTCTGGGGCCAACGTCCTGACTTTC.

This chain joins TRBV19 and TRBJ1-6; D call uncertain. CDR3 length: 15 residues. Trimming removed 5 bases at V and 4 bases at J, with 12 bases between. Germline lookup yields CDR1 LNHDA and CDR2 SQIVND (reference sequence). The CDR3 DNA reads TGTGCCAGTAGTTACACCGGGTGGTATAATTCACCCCTCCACTTT. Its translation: CASSYTGWYNSPLHF. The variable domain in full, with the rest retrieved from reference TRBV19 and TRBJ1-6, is DGGITQSPKYLFRKEGQNVTLSCEQNLNHDAMYWYRQDPGQGLRLIYYSQIVNDFQKGDIAEGYSVSREKKESFPLTVTSAQKNPTAFYLCASSYTGWYNSPLHFGNGTRLTVT.

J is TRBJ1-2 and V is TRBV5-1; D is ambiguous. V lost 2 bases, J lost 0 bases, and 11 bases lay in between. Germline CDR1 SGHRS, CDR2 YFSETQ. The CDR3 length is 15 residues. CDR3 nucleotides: TGCGCCAGCAGCTTTGATCCAGGATCTAACTATGGCTACACCTTC. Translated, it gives CASSFDPGSNYGYTF.